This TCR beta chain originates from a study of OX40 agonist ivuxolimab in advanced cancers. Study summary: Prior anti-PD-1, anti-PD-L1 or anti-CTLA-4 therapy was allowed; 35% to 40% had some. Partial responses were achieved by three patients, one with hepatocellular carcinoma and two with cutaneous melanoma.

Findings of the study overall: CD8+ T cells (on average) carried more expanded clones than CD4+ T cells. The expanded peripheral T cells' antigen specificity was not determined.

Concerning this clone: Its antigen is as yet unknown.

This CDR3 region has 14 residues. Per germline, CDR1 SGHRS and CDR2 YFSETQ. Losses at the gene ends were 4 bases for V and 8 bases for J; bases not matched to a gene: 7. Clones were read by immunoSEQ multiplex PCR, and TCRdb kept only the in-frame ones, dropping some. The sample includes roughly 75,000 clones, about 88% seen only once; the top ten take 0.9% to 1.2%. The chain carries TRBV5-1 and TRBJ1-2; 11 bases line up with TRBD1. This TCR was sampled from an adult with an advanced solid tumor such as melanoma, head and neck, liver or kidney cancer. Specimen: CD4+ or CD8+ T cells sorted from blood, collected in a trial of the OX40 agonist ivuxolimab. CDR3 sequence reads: CASSPGTGGLGYTF. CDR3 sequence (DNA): TGCGCCAGCAGCCCAGGGACAGGGGGATTGGGCTACACCTTC.